This is a list of T cell receptor beta chains from one sample in a study of OX40 agonist ivuxolimab in advanced cancers. Repertoires were generated with immunoSEQ multiplex PCR, while TCRdb's copy carries only in-frame clones and drops some. The data hold fewer than 65,000 clones, with roughly 88% observed a single time. The sequencing here drew on CD4+ or CD8+ T cells sorted from blood, taken in a trial of the OX40 agonist ivuxolimab. These receptors all come from an adult with an advanced solid tumor such as melanoma, head and neck, liver or kidney cancer. Both conserved end residues are part of each CDR3. The D gene is left open where the match is weak. Rows may omit the clone size; those that give it use once, few, many or a size class.

>few|-|TRBJ2-3|TRBV7-3
CASSSHFVSDTQYF
TGTGCCAGCAGCTCCCACTTCGTATCAGATACGCAGTATTTT
>-|TRBD2|TRBJ2-1|TRBV7-9
CASSRTSGGNEQFF
TGTGCCAGCAGTAGGACTAGCGGGGGGAATGAGCAGTTCTTC
>-|-|TRBJ2-1|TRBV9
CASSVGGAPSSYNEQFF
TGTGCCAGCAGCGTAGGTGGGGCTCCGAGCTCCTACAATGAGCAGTTCTTC
>-|TRBD2|TRBJ2-2|TRBV28
CASESSGGYTGELFF
TGTGCCAGCGAATCTAGCGGGGGTTACACCGGGGAGCTGTTTTTT
>-|TRBD2|TRBJ2-4|TRBV7-9
CASSSGRVGASKNIQYF
TGTGCCAGCAGCTCAGGGAGGGTCGGGGCCTCCAAAAACATTCAGTACTTC
>-|-|TRBJ1-1|TRBV7-9
CASSPRRRRGGTEAFF
TGTGCCAGCAGCCCCCGGAGAAGGAGGGGTGGCACTGAAGCTTTCTTT
>-|TRBD2|TRBJ2-2|TRBV5-6
CASSATGTSVPGELFF
TGTGCCAGCAGCGCAACCGGGACTAGCGTTCCCGGGGAGCTGTTTTTT
>-|-|TRBJ1-1|TRBV6-5
CASSEQVTTEAFF
TGTGCCAGCAGTGAACAGGTTACCACTGAAGCTTTCTTT
>few|-|TRBJ1-1|TRBV7-9
CASSLENTEAFF
TGTGCCAGCAGCTTGGAGAACACTGAAGCTTTCTTT
>-|-|TRBJ1-3|TRBV29-1
CSVGESGNTIYF
TGCAGCGTTGGGGAGTCTGGAAACACCATATATTTT
>-|-|TRBJ1-2|TRBV5-4
CASSSSLTENYGYTF
TGTGCCAGCAGCTCCAGCTTGACAGAAAACTATGGCTACACCTTC
>-|TRBD1|TRBJ2-2|TRBV6-1
CASRIQGAGGELFF
TGTGCCAGCAGGATACAGGGGGCCGGCGGGGAGCTGTTTTTT
>-|-|TRBJ1-1|TRBV7-8
CASSLEVRGMNTEAFF
TGTGCCAGCAGCTTAGAGGTGAGAGGGATGAACACTGAAGCTTTCTTT
>-|-|TRBJ1-1|TRBV11-3
CASSLEGTSTEAFF
TGTGCCAGCAGCTTAGAAGGGACCTCCACTGAAGCTTTCTTT
>-|-|TRBJ1-1|TRBV5-6
CASSLYSGVGNTEAFF
TGTGCCAGCAGCTTGTACTCGGGGGTGGGGAACACTGAAGCTTTCTTT
>-|-|TRBJ1-5|TRBV11-2
CASSHWTRQLDNQPQHF
TGTGCCAGCAGCCATTGGACCCGACAGTTGGATAATCAGCCCCAGCATTTT